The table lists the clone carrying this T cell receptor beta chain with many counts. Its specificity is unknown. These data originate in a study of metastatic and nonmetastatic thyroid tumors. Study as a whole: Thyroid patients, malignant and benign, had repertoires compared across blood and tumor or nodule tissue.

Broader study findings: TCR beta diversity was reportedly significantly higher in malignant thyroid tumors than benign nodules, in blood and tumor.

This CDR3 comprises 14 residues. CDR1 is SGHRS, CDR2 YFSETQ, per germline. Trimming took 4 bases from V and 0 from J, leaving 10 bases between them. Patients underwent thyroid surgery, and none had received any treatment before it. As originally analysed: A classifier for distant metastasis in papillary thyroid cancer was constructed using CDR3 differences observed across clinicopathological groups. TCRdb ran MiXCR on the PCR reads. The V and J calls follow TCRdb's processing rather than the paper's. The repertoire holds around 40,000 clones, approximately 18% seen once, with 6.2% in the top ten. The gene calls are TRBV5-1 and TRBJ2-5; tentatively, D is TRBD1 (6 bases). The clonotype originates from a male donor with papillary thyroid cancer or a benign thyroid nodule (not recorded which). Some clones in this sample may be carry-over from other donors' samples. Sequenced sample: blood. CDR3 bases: TGCGCCAGCAGCCCGGGACACTACCAAGAGACCCAGTACTTC. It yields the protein CASSPGHYQETQYF.